These 32 T cell receptor beta chains share one sample of origin, sequenced in a study of cytomegalovirus exposure and HLA in healthy donors. In the PCR, 60 Vbeta and 13 Jbeta primers were used. Here immunoSEQ multiplex PCR was the method, and the copy in TCRdb shows in-frame clones only, minus some. The sample consists of about 170,000 clones, roughly four fifths of them appearing once. Sequencing input: PBMCs. Receptor source: a woman aged 50 to 60 in good health and CMV-seropositive.

The chain uses TRBV25-1 and TRBJ2-4; 7 nucleotides align to TRBD1. The J segment lost 8 bases and the V segment lost 6 bases, leaving 7 bases of the junction unmatched. The CDR3 loop spans 13 amino acids. Germline CDR1 is MGHDK and CDR2 is SYGVNS. The CDR3 nucleotides read TGTGCCAGCAGGAACCGGGACAGTCACATTCAGTACTTC. Its protein is CASRNRDSHIQYF.

The V call is TRBV29-1, the J call TRBJ1-1; no firm D call. Germline lookup yields CDR1 SQVTM and CDR2 ANQGSEA. Trimming stripped 5 bases from V and 6 bases from J, with 10 bases between. The length of the CDR3 is 11 residues. The CDR3 nucleotides read TGCAGCGTTTTAGATTATGCTGAAGCTTTCTTT. This sequence encodes CSVLDYAEAFF.

J is TRBJ1-6 and V is TRBV7-6, with TRBD1 matching 8 bases. Germline V gene data show CDR1 as SGHVS and CDR2 as FNYEAQ. The length of the CDR3 is 15 residues. Trimming removed 4 bases from V and 7 bases from J; junction bases left unmatched: 6. The CDR3 sequence: CASSSTGQGNSPLHF. In DNA, the CDR3 is TGTGCCAGCAGCTCAACCGGACAGGGAAATTCACCCCTCCACTTT.

This sequence joins TRBV10-3 and TRBJ2-1; 9 bases agree with TRBD2. The germline CDR1 and CDR2 sequences are ENHRY and SYGVKD. The CDR3 has 17 amino acids. V lost 10 bases, J lost 8 bases, and 21 bases stayed unmatched. The CDR3 sequence: CATERGRGGSFSHEQFF. CDR3 bases: TGTGCCACCGAAAGGGGGCGGGGGGGCAGTTTTTCCCATGAGCAGTTCTTC.

This chain connects TRBV5-6 to TRBJ1-2, with TRBD1 as a possible D gene (6 bases). The length of the CDR3 is 16 residues. Per germline, CDR1 SGHDT and CDR2 YYEEEE. Between the trimmed V and J ends, which lost 1 base and 2 bases, there was a span of 15 bases. The CDR3, as DNA: TGTGCCAGCAGCTTGCCGGGGGGCAGGCTAAACTATGGCTACACCTTC. Protein: CASSLPGGRLNYGYTF.

The chain has TRBV27 and TRBJ1-4, with 7 bases matching TRBD1. Per the germline V gene, CDR1 is MNHEY and CDR2 is SMNVEV (reference sequence). This CDR3 is built from 14 residues. The J segment lost 2 bases and the V segment lost 6 bases, leaving 3 bases of the junction unmatched. Here the CDR3 reads CASRPGQTNEKLFF. Written as DNA, the CDR3 is TGTGCCAGCAGGCCGGGACAGACTAATGAAAAACTGTTTTTT. The complete variable domain, with remaining parts taken from reference TRBV27 and TRBJ1-4, reads EAQVTQNPRYLITVTGKKLTVTCSQNMNHEYMSWYRQDPGLGLRQIYYSMNVEVTDKGDVPEGYKVSRKEKRNFPLILESPSPNQTSLYFCASRPGQTNEKLFFGSGTQLSVL.

This clone was seen a single time. This chain uses TRBV5-6 with TRBJ2-4; 7 bases match TRBD1. The CDR3 spans 14 residues. Germline assignment: CDR1 SGHDT and CDR2 YYEEEE. Trimming took 4 bases from V and 4 from J; bases not matched to a gene: 5. In DNA, the CDR3 is TGTGCCAGCAGCCCCAAGGGGGCTAAAAACATTCAGTACTTC. Protein: CASSPKGAKNIQYF.

The J gene is TRBJ1-4, the V gene TRBV11-2; D may be TRBD1 (6 bases). CDR3 size: 16 residues. Germline V lookup: CDR1 SGHAT, CDR2 FQNNGV. The V and J ends lost 5 bases and 5 bases respectively, with 18 bases between them. DNA of the CDR3: TGTGCCAGCAGCATTACAGGGAGGGGATCGAATGAAAAACTGTTTTTT. Protein sequence: CASSITGRGSNEKLFF.

The sample holds one count of this clone. The same CDR3 also results from other DNA sequences found in this sample. This rearrangement joins TRBV2 to TRBJ1-1; tentative D call: TRBD1 (5 bases). Per the germline V gene, CDR1 is SNHLY and CDR2 is FYNNEI. This CDR3 contains 14 residues. Deletions cut 0 bases from V and 8 bases from J, with 13 bases between. The CDR3 spells CASSEASRVSEAFF. The CDR3 DNA reads as TGTGCCAGCAGTGAAGCGTCCAGGGTATCCGAAGCTTTCTTT.

The chain has TRBV7-2 and TRBJ2-5; 10 bases are a match to TRBD1. The germline CDR1 and CDR2 sequences are SGHTA and FQGNSA. The CDR3 extends over 14 amino acids. With 5 bases clipped from V and 5 bases from J, the junction kept 5 bases outside the gene matches. CDR3 sequence: CASSRDRGRETQYF. The DNA of the CDR3 is TGTGCCAGCAGCCGGGACAGGGGAAGGGAGACCCAGTACTTC. The full variable domain, with the rest looked up from reference TRBV7-2 and TRBJ2-5, is GAGVSQSPSNKVTEKGKDVELRCDPISGHTALYWYRQSLGQGLEFLIYFQGNSAPDKSGLPSDRFSAERTGGSVSTLTIQRTQQEDSAVYLCASSRDRGRETQYFGPGTRLLVL.

V usage is TRBV7-9 and J usage is TRBJ2-7; D might be TRBD1 (5 bases). The V gene's germline CDR1 is SEHNR and CDR2 FQNEAQ (reference sequence). Deletions cut 2 bases from V and 0 bases from J, with 14 bases between. The CDR3 runs to 16 residues. This CDR3 reads CASSLKPGRDSYEQYF. DNA for the CDR3: TGTGCCAGCAGCTTAAAGCCGGGCAGGGACTCCTACGAGCAGTACTTC.

V and J are TRBV5-5 and TRBJ1-4; 9 bases fit TRBD1. The V and J ends lost 3 bases and 6 bases, in that order; junction bases with no gene match: 9. CDR3 length: 16 residues. Germline V gene sequence: CDR1 SGHKS, CDR2 YYEKEE (reference sequence). The CDR3, as DNA: TGTGCCAGCAGCTCGACCCCGGGACAGGGATATGAAAAACTGTTTTTT. Protein sequence: CASSSTPGQGYEKLFF.

J is TRBJ1-1 and V is TRBV5-1, with 8 bases matching TRBD1. The V segment lost 3 bases and the J segment 1 base; nucleotides outside the gene matches: 5. CDR1 is SGHRS and CDR2 is YFSETQ in the germline V gene. The CDR3 has 15 amino acids. CDR3 sequence: CASSSLGTGNTEAFF. The CDR3 DNA follows: TGCGCCAGCAGCTCTTTGGGGACAGGGAACACTGAAGCTTTCTTT.

The rearrangement links TRBV27 to TRBJ2-1; possible D gene TRBD1, 6 bases. Germline V gene data show CDR1 as MNHEY and CDR2 as SMNVEV (reference sequence). V was shortened by 6 bases and J by 4 bases, with 16 bases between the two germline ends. The CDR3 spans 15 residues. Here the CDR3 reads CASRPDRWPYNEQFF. The CDR3 bases are TGTGCCAGCAGGCCCGACAGGTGGCCTTACAATGAGCAGTTCTTC.

The chain combines TRBV2 with TRBJ1-4, with D possibly matching TRBD1 (5 bases). The CDR3 length is 16 residues. Trimming pared 3 bases from V and 10 bases from J, leaving 21 bases between. The germline V gene encodes CDR1 SNHLY and CDR2 FYNNEI. CDR3 region: CASSEVQPAGKGKLFF. The DNA for the CDR3 is TGTGCCAGCAGTGAGGTCCAGCCAGCAGGGAAGGGAAAACTGTTTTTT. Drawing the rest from reference TRBV2 and TRBJ1-4, the complete variable domain is EPEVTQTPSHQVTQMGQEVILRCVPISNHLYFYWYRQILGQKVEFLVSFYNNEISEKSEIFDDQFSVERPDGSNFTLKIRSTKLEDSAMYFCASSEVQPAGKGKLFFGSGTQLSVL.

The V call is TRBV5-1, the J call TRBJ2-5; D unresolved. The CDR3 contains 12 residues. Deletions cut 5 bases from V and 3 bases from J, with 8 bases between. Germline loops: CDR1 SGHRS, CDR2 YFSETQ. As DNA, the CDR3 is TGCGCCAGCAGTTACACAGAAGAGACCCAGTACTTC. Amino acid sequence: CASSYTEETQYF.

Comments on this clone: Additional DNA sequences in this sample encode the identical CDR3. CDR3 residues: CASSLAQGQGYGYTF. DNA of the CDR3: TGTGCCAGCAGCTTAGCGCAGGGCCAGGGCTATGGCTACACCTTC. The chain has TRBV7-2 and TRBJ1-2, with a weak D call TRBD1 (5 bases). The length of the CDR3 is 15 residues. Between the trimmed V and J ends, which lost 0 bases and 4 bases, there was a span of 12 bases. Germline CDR1 reads SGHTA; CDR2 reads FQGNSA.

This clone was seen only once. This chain joins TRBV29-1 and TRBJ2-1; 10 bases line up with TRBD2. Losses at the gene ends were 6 bases for V and 4 bases for J; bases not matched to a gene: 3. The CDR3 runs 13 residues. Germline V gene lookup returns CDR1 SQVTM and CDR2 ANQGSEA. The CDR3, as DNA: TGCAGCGTCCCGACTAGCGGGTACAATGAGCAGTTCTTC. It codes for CSVPTSGYNEQFF.

The chain couples TRBV19 to TRBJ1-1; D not resolved. This CDR3 region has 15 residues. Germline V gene lookup returns CDR1 LNHDA and CDR2 SQIVND (reference sequence). Trimming removed 3 bases from V and 0 bases from J, with 11 bases in between. The CDR3 DNA follows: TGTGCCAGTAGTATGGCAGGTTCCCTGAACACTGAAGCTTTCTTT. It codes for CASSMAGSLNTEAFF.

The rearrangement joins TRBV27 to TRBJ1-4, with D possibly being TRBD1 (6 bases). The germline V gene encodes CDR1 MNHEY and CDR2 SMNVEV (reference sequence). The CDR3 sequence is 14 residues long. V lost 2 bases and J lost 13, with 17 bases in between. CDR3 protein: CASSLGGARWVLFF. CDR3 coding DNA: TGTGCCAGCAGTTTAGGGGGGGCCCGCTGGGTACTGTTTTTT.

The chain recombines TRBV5-4 with TRBJ1-2; TRBD1 aligns across 7 bases. This CDR3 is 13 amino acids long. The V gene's germline CDR1 is SGHNT and CDR2 YYREEE (reference sequence). With 5 bases clipped from V and 3 bases from J, the junction kept 4 bases outside the gene matches. This CDR3 is CASSPDRDYGYTF. In nucleotides, the CDR3 is TGTGCCAGCAGTCCAGACAGGGACTATGGCTACACCTTC.

In its sample, this clone was seen once. V is TRBV29-1 and J is TRBJ1-2, with a weak D call TRBD1 (5 bases). V lost 1 base to trimming and J lost 8 bases, with 23 bases between them. Germline assignment: CDR1 SQVTM and CDR2 ANQGSEA. The CDR3 covers 16 residues. CDR3 amino acids: CSVEVSPGLPRRGYTF. The CDR3 DNA reads TGCAGCGTTGAAGTGTCCCCAGGGCTCCCCCGGCGGGGCTACACCTTC.

The V and J genes are TRBV5-1 and TRBJ2-5, with TRBD1 matching over 9 bases. Germline V gene data show CDR1 as SGHRS and CDR2 as YFSETQ. V was pared by 4 bases and J by 4 bases, with 14 bases of the junction left unmatched. The CDR3 sequence is 17 residues long. CDR3 nucleotides: TGCGCCAGCAGCATGACAGGGGGAACTTATTCGGCAGAGACCCAGTACTTC. Amino acid sequence: CASSMTGGTYSAETQYF.

V is TRBV5-5 and J is TRBJ2-5, with TRBD2 matching over 14 bases. Germline V gene lookup returns CDR1 SGHKS and CDR2 YYEKEE (reference sequence). The CDR3 is 16 residues long. The junction had 3 bases not matched to a gene; V was cut back by 5 bases and J by 0 bases. The CDR3 region has the DNA TGTGCCAGCAGACTGACTAGCGGGGGGGACCAAGAGACCCAGTACTTC. Protein sequence: CASRLTSGGDQETQYF. Supplemented by reference TRBV5-5 and TRBJ2-5, the full variable domain reads DAGVTQSPTHLIKTRGQQVTLRCSPISGHKSVSWYQQVLGQGPQFIFQYYEKEERGRGNFPDRFSARQFPNYSSELNVNALLLGDSALYLCASRLTSGGDQETQYFGPGTRLLVL.

The chain has TRBV11-2 and TRBJ1-4, with D uncertain. The CDR3 spans 11 residues. CDR1 and CDR2 from the germline V gene are SGHAT and FQNNGV. The V gene lost 4 bases and the J gene lost 8 bases, with 5 bases spanning the gap. For the CDR3, the DNA is TGTGCCAGCAGCTCCCCGGAAAAACTGTTTTTT. Its protein is CASSSPEKLFF.

The chain joins TRBV28 to TRBJ1-2; TRBD1 is a possible D gene (6 bases). The CDR3 is 15 amino acids. The V gene lost 3 bases and the J gene lost 4 bases, with 15 bases spanning the gap. The germline CDR1 and CDR2 sequences are MDHEN and SYDVKM. CDR3 nucleotides: TGTGCCAGCAGTTTCCCCAGGGGTCATAGCTATGGCTACACCTTC. Protein product: CASSFPRGHSYGYTF.

The rearrangement uses TRBV5-5 and TRBJ2-1, with 9 bases identical to TRBD2. Germline-derived CDR1 and CDR2 are SGHKS and YYEKEE (reference sequence). After removal of 2 bases from V and 6 bases from J, the junction contained 12 bases not matched to a gene. The CDR3 covers 17 residues. The CDR3 nucleotides read TGTGCCAGCAGCTTCGGCGGGGGGGCATCGGTGGGCAATGAGCAGTTCTTC. Translation: CASSFGGGASVGNEQFF.

The CDR3 DNA follows: TGCAGCGTGGGGGGCGGGGGCGGGACAGGGGCTGAAGCTTTCTTT. Amino acid sequence: CSVGGGGGTGAEAFF. The chain links TRBV29-1 to TRBJ1-1, with 10 bases matching TRBD1. The CDR3 has 15 amino acids. V shed 6 bases, J shed 6 bases, and the junction held 13 bases outside the gene matches. CDR1 is SQVTM and CDR2 is ANQGSEA in the germline V gene. The full variable domain, its missing parts supplied by reference TRBV29-1 and TRBJ1-1, is SAVISQKPSRDICQRGTSLTIQCQVDSQVTMMFWYRQQPGQSLTLIATANQGSEATYESGFVIDKFPISRPNLTFSTLTVSNMSPEDSSIYLCSVGGGGGTGAEAFFGQGTRLTVV.

The CDR3 DNA reads TGTGCCAGCAGCGGCGGACAGGCTTCGGTTTACGGTAATGAGCAGTTCTTC. Encoded protein: CASSGGQASVYGNEQFF. V is TRBV5-4 and J is TRBJ2-1; TRBD1 aligns across 7 bases. Unmatched junction bases numbered 17, after V lost 4 bases and J lost 7 bases. The germline V gene has CDR1 SGHNT and CDR2 YYREEE (reference sequence). The CDR3 has 17 residues.

V is TRBV2 and J is TRBJ2-6; D unclear. The CDR3 sequence is 14 residues long. Germline values: CDR1 SNHLY, CDR2 FYNNEI. The germline V and J ends were trimmed by 9 bases and 0 bases, with 9 bases remaining between them. CDR3 nucleotides: TGTGCCAGTGACACCTTCTCTGGGGCCAACGTCCTGACTTTC. It translates to CASDTFSGANVLTF.

The J gene is TRBJ1-1, the V gene TRBV6-1, with D uncertain. V was pared by 6 bases and J by 4 bases, with 12 bases between. The CDR3 length is 13 residues. The germline gives CDR1 MNHNS, CDR2 SASEGT. DNA of the CDR3: TGTGCCAGCAGATGGGCCGCGGGCACTGAAGCTTTCTTT. This encodes CASRWAAGTEAFF.

V is TRBV23-1 and J is TRBJ1-5, with D uncertain. TRBV23-1 is classed as an ORF, of uncertain function. V lost 4 bases, J lost 15 bases, and 19 bases lay in between. The CDR3 is 13 amino acids. The CDR3 sequence is CASSLPRARRGHF. Written as DNA, the CDR3 is TGCGCCAGCAGTCTCCCCCGAGCCCGGCGGGGGCATTTT.